A selection of T cell receptor beta chains follows, all from one sample in a study of OX40 agonist ivuxolimab in advanced cancers. The protocol was immunoSEQ multiplex PCR, while the TCRdb copy is restricted to in-frame clones and leaves out a portion. The repertoire includes more than 65,000 clones, 80% to 90% of them detected once, and just under 2.5% sits in the top ten. Sequences were derived from CD4+ or CD8+ T cells sorted from blood, sampled in a trial of the OX40 agonist ivuxolimab. These receptors originate from an adult with an advanced solid tumor such as melanoma, head and neck, liver or kidney cancer. The conserved cysteine and the conserved F or W are not part of the CDR3 here. A D gene is named only where the DNA matches it firmly.

V gene	D gene	J gene	CDR3 protein
TRBV6-5	-	TRBJ1-1	ASSYGGNTEAF
TRBV10-3	TRBD2	TRBJ2-3	AISLAGGPTQY
TRBV11-3	TRBD2	TRBJ2-2	ASSLGRTSQSLGTGELF
TRBV6-5	-	TRBJ2-5	ASSYGRVETQY
TRBV29-1	-	TRBJ1-1	SVVVRGLNTEAF
TRBV5-4	-	TRBJ2-2	ASSSGRGQVRGLLTGELF
TRBV30	-	TRBJ1-5	AWSYTRGDQPQH
TRBV7-2	-	TRBJ1-3	ASSLDPARPAGNTIY
TRBV7-9	TRBD1	TRBJ2-7	ASSLVIGGTGNHEQY
TRBV2	-	TRBJ1-6	ASSGVGSYNSPLH
TRBV6-5	-	TRBJ1-5	ASSLRWGDNQPQH
TRBV6-1	-	TRBJ1-2	ASSERPSGYT
TRBV6-5	-	TRBJ1-3	ASSYSGGTGNTIY
TRBV6-5	TRBD2	TRBJ2-3	ASNYQASGATDTQY
TRBV7-9	TRBD1	TRBJ1-5	ASSFQGGPNQPQH
TRBV7-2	-	TRBJ2-7	ASSSLALSSYEQY
TRBV5-1	TRBD2	TRBJ2-1	ASRPGLAGELIEQF
TRBV23-1	TRBD2	TRBJ2-2	ASSRGGGFTGELF
TRBV5-8	TRBD2	TRBJ2-5	ASSQGLAGGGETQY
TRBV5-5	TRBD1	TRBJ1-6	ASSQGGRNSPLH
TRBV7-3	-	TRBJ1-1	ASSPDPGAYTEAF
TRBV2	-	TRBJ2-1	ASSIGPGEQF
TRBV10-3	-	TRBJ2-1	ATTFSALPGSNEQF
TRBV10-1	-	TRBJ2-7	ASRGISYEQY
TRBV27	TRBD1	TRBJ1-2	ASSSRDKGAYGYT
TRBV6-5	-	TRBJ2-7	ASSYPPEDLVEQY
TRBV6-1	-	TRBJ2-7	ASSAGGEQY
TRBV7-2	-	TRBJ1-4	ASSSQRRGGEKLF
TRBV19	-	TRBJ2-5	ASSINGGGAETQY
TRBV7-2	TRBD2	TRBJ2-1	ASSITTGTSIYNEQF
TRBV14	-	TRBJ2-1	ASSRGASGFYNEQF
TRBV18	TRBD2	TRBJ2-7	ASSPGSGEYEQY
TRBV30	-	TRBJ2-6	AWSRVVSTGANVLT
TRBV9	-	TRBJ2-7	ASSVDWASVYEQY
TRBV27	TRBD1	TRBJ1-6	ASSLGQINSPLH
TRBV2	-	TRBJ1-5	ASSEQGKGNQPQH
TRBV7-8	-	TRBJ1-5	ASSLALGGEGNQPQH
TRBV19	-	TRBJ2-7	ASSRLRAASYEQY
TRBV11-3	-	TRBJ1-3	ASSARGASGNTIY
TRBV9	TRBD1	TRBJ1-2	ASSVSKGGQGYT
TRBV6-1	-	TRBJ2-7	ASSESPGAGAYEQY
TRBV9	TRBD2	TRBJ2-1	ASSNSGSSYNEQF
TRBV7-9	-	TRBJ1-1	ASSLHRDGQVEAF
TRBV11-2	-	TRBJ1-1	ASSVQGIGTEAF
TRBV19	TRBD2	TRBJ2-7	ASSRGGSSYEQY
TRBV6-4	TRBD1	TRBJ2-7	ASMASGQGPGEQY
TRBV4-1	TRBD1	TRBJ2-7	ASSQPIGTGTYEQY
TRBV11-3	-	TRBJ1-3	AWSGQGSGNTIY
TRBV18	-	TRBJ2-3	ASSLGQDTQY
TRBV7-2	TRBD1	TRBJ1-2	ASSLELAGGSGYT
TRBV5-1	TRBD1	TRBJ2-6	ASSSDRAGANVLT
TRBV21-1	-	TRBJ2-7	ASSELRRDRSSYEQY
TRBV19	-	TRBJ1-4	ASTRLRPNEKLF
TRBV12-5	-	TRBJ2-7	ASGTNYEQY
TRBV7-2	-	TRBJ2-7	ASSLVAGAVSPYEQY
TRBV10-3	TRBD1	TRBJ1-4	AISADRVPTEKLF
TRBV19	-	TRBJ2-7	ASSIASATLGSYEQY
TRBV9	TRBD1	TRBJ1-5	ASSTGVVGPQH
TRBV20-1	-	TRBJ2-7	SAVRTGEQY